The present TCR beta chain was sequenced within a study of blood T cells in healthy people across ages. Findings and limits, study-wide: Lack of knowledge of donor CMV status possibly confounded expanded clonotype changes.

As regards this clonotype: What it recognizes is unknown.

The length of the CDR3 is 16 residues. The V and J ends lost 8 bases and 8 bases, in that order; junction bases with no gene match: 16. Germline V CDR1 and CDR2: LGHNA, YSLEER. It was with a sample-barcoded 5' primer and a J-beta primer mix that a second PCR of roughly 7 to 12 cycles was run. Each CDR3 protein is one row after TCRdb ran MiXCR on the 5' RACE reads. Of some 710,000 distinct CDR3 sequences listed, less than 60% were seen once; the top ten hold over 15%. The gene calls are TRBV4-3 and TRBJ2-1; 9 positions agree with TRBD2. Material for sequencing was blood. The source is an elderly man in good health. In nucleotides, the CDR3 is TGCGCCAGCGGAGTCTTCGCTAGCGGGGATAGAGATGAGCAGTTCTTC. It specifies CASGVFASGDRDEQFF.